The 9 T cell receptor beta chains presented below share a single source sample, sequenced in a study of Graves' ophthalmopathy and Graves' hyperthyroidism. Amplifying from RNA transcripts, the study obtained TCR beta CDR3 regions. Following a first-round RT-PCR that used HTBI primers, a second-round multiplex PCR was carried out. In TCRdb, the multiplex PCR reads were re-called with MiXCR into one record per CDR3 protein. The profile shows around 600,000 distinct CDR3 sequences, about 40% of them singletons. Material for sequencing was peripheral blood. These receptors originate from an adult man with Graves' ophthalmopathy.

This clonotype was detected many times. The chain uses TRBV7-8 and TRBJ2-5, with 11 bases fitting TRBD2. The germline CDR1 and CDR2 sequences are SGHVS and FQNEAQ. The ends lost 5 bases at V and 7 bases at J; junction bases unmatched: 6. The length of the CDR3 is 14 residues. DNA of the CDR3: TGTGCCAGCAGCCCCCTAGCGGGAGGAGGGACCCAGTACTTC. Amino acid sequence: CASSPLAGGGTQYF.

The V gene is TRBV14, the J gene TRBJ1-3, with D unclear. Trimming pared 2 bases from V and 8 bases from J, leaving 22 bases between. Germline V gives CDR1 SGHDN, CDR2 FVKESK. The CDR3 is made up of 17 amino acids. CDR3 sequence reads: CASSQRTVTNYGYTIYF. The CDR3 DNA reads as TGTGCCAGCAGCCAAAGGACCGTTACTAACTATGGCTACACCATATATTTT. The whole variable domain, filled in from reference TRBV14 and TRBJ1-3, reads EAGVTQFPSHSVIEKGQTVTLRCDPISGHDNLYWYRRVMGKEIKFLLHFVKESKQDESGMPNNRFLAERTGGTYSTLKVQPAELEDSGVYFCASSQRTVTNYGYTIYFGEGSWLTVV.

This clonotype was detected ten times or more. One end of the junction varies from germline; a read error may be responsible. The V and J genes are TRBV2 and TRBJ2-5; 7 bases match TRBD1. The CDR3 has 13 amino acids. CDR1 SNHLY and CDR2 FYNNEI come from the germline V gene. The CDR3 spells CASSGTDQETQYF. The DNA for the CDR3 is TGCGCCAGCTCCGGGACAGACCAAGAGACCCAGTACTTC.

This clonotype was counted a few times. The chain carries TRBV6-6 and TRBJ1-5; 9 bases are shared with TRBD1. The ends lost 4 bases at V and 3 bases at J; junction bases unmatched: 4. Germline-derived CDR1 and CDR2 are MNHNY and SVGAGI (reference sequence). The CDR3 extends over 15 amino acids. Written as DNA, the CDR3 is TGTGCCAGCAGTTTAACAGGGGGCGTCAATCAGCCCCAGCATTTT. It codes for CASSLTGGVNQPQHF.

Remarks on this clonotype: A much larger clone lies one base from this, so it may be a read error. CDR3 loop: CASRTQGAETRYF. Here the CDR3 DNA reads TGCGCCAGCAGGACCCAGGGCGCGGAGACCCGGTACTTC. The V gene is TRBV6-1, the J gene TRBJ2-5; D is possibly TRBD1 (5 bases). This CDR3 contains 13 residues. CDR1 and CDR2 (germline): MNHNS, SASEGT.

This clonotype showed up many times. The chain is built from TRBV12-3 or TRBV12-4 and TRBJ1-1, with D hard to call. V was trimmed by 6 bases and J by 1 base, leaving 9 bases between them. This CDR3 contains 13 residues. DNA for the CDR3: TGTGCCAGCAGCGGGCGGCAGAACACTGAAGCTTTCTTT. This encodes CASSGRQNTEAFF.

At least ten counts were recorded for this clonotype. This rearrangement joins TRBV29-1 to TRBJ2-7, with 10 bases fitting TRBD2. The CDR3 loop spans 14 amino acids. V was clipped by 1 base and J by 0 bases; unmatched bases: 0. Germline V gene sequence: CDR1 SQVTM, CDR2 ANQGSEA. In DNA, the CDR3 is TGCAGCGTTGAAGGACTAGCGGGCTCCTACGAGCAGTACTTC. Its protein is CSVEGLAGSYEQYF.

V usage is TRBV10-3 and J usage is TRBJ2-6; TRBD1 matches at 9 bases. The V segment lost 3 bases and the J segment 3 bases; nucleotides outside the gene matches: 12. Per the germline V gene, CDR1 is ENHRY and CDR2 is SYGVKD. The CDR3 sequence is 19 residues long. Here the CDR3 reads CAISDGGTGPNYGANVLTF. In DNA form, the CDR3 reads TGTGCCATCAGTGACGGCGGGACAGGGCCTAACTATGGGGCCAACGTCCTGACTTTC.

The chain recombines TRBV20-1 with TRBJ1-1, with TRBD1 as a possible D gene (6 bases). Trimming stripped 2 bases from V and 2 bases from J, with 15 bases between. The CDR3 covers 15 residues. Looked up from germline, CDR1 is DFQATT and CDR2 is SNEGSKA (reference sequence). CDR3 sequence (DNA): TGCAGTGCTAGACCCACTGGACAGTATAACACTGAAGCTTTCTTT. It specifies CSARPTGQYNTEAFF.